The 2 T cell receptor beta chains below all came from one sample that was sequenced in a study of blood T cell repertoires in COVID-19 (TCRdb year 2020). Library preparation was by the immunoSEQ multiplex PCR assay. The table was pulled from immuneACCESS by TCRdb, which kept in-frame rearrangements only. Such tables lose some clones; where checked, under half of the loss comes from unresolved V genes, and the rest has no known cause. This sample lists 250,000 to 300,000 clones; roughly 91% were detected once. The ten largest clones take up 0.9% to 1% of the sample. The sample taken for sequencing was peripheral blood. These receptors all stem from a woman between 40 and 55 years old who had recovered from COVID-19.

This chain links TRBV30 with TRBJ1-1, with D tentatively TRBD1 (5 bases). V was cut by 3 bases and J by 11 bases, with 16 bases left in between. This CDR3 region has 12 residues. Per germline, CDR1 GTSNPN and CDR2 SVGIG (reference sequence). For the CDR3, the DNA is TGTGCCTGGAGGGGAGGGGAGAGTTCGGCTTTCTTT. Translation gives CAWRGGESSAFF.

The chain couples TRBV5-4 to TRBJ2-5, with unresolved D. This CDR3 is 12 amino acids long. V was pared by 4 bases and J by 5 bases, with 9 bases between. Germline loops: CDR1 SGHNT, CDR2 YYREEE (reference sequence). CDR3: CASSQASETQYF. CDR3 DNA: TGTGCCAGCAGCCAGGCCTCTGAGACCCAGTACTTC.